The next 24 T cell receptor beta chains were all read from a single sample in a study of beta chain features in type 1 diabetes. The entirety of the isolated RNA underwent reverse transcription, so expressed TCRB transcripts were sequenced. Clones were sequenced by immunoSEQ multiplex PCR, and TCRdb holds only the in-frame ones, with some missing. Of roughly 300,000 clones in the sample, 8% were seen once. The sequenced sample consisted of central memory CD4+ T cells from blood. These TCRs come from a woman between 18 and 29 years old in good health.

CDR3 sequence reads: CASSLADYLYTEAFF. In DNA, the CDR3 is TGCGCCAGCAGCCTGGCGGACTATCTGTACACTGAAGCTTTCTTT. The V and J genes are TRBV5-1 and TRBJ1-1; D gene ambiguous. Germline CDR1 reads SGHRS; CDR2 reads YFSETQ. The CDR3 covers 15 residues. Trimming took 4 bases from V and 3 from J, leaving 16 bases between them.

The chain joins TRBV9 to TRBJ1-5; no definite D call. The V end was cut by 0 bases, the J end by 4 bases, with 5 bases between. There are 13 residues in the CDR3. CDR1 is SGDLS and CDR2 is YYNGEE in the germline V gene. The CDR3 here is CASSVAGNQPQHF. The DNA of the CDR3 is TGTGCCAGCAGCGTAGCGGGGAATCAGCCCCAGCATTTT.

This clone was found many times. V gene TRBV19 combines with J gene TRBJ1-5; D is unresolved. Germline V CDR1 and CDR2: LNHDA, SQIVND (reference sequence). The CDR3 is 15 amino acids. Trimming cost V 4 bases and J 2 bases, with 12 bases left between them. Written as DNA, the CDR3 is TGTGCCAGTAGTAAGGAGGGAACGGGCAATCAGCCCCAGCATTTT. It specifies CASSKEGTGNQPQHF.

This clone was seen a few times. The chain joins TRBV5-1 to TRBJ1-2; no firm D call. This CDR3 has 14 amino acids. Germline CDR1 is SGHRS and CDR2 is YFSETQ. V was pared by 1 base and J by 3 bases, with 10 bases between. CDR3 in amino acids: CASSLLGPDYGYTF. The CDR3, as DNA: TGCGCCAGCAGCTTGCTAGGACCTGACTATGGCTACACCTTC. Supplemented by reference TRBV5-1 and TRBJ1-2, the full variable domain reads KAGVTQTPRYLIKTRGQQVTLSCSPISGHRSVSWYQQTPGQGLQFLFEYFSETQRNKGNFPGRFSGRQFSNSRSEMNVSTLELGDSALYLCASSLLGPDYGYTFGSGTRLTVV.

This chain connects TRBV5-6 to TRBJ2-5; a possible D gene is TRBD1 (6 bases). Germline V gives CDR1 SGHDT, CDR2 YYEEEE. This CDR3 contains 15 residues. The V gene lost 3 bases and the J gene lost 0 bases, with 12 bases spanning the gap. As DNA, the CDR3 is TGTGCCAGCAGCTCCTTCAGGGGAAACCAAGAGACCCAGTACTTC. This gives the protein CASSSFRGNQETQYF.

The chain is built from TRBV18 and TRBJ2-7; TRBD1 matches 9 bases. Trimming took 5 bases from V and 3 from J; bases not matched to a gene: 5. Germline CDR1 KGHSH, CDR2 LQKENI. The CDR3 contains 14 residues. This CDR3 is CASSDGDRVYEQYF. CDR3 coding DNA: TGTGCCAGCTCAGACGGGGACAGGGTCTACGAGCAGTACTTC. The complete variable domain, with remaining parts taken from reference TRBV18 and TRBJ2-7, reads NAGVMQNPRHLVRRRGQEARLRCSPMKGHSHVYWYRQLPEEGLKFMVYLQKENIIDESGMPKERFSAEFPKEGPSILRIQQVVRGDSAAYFCASSDGDRVYEQYFGPGTRLTVT.

This clone was counted at least ten times. The chain uses TRBV7-9 and TRBJ2-3; TRBD2 might be the D (9 bases). The V end lost 5 bases, the J end lost 5 bases, and 26 bases lay between the germline ends. CDR3 length: 18 residues. Looked up from germline, CDR1 is SEHNR and CDR2 is FQNEAQ (reference sequence). The CDR3, as DNA: TGTGCCAGCAGCCCAGGGGGCGGGAGGGCCGGTTTGGAAGATACGCAGTATTTT. Translation gives CASSPGGGRAGLEDTQYF.

This clone was seen only a few times. The chain employs TRBV18 and TRBJ1-2; 8 bases align to TRBD1. The CDR3 length is 15 residues. CDR1 is KGHSH and CDR2 is LQKENI in the germline V gene. The trim removed 3 bases at V and 3 bases at J, leaving 6 bases unmatched. CDR3 bases: TGTGCCAGCTCACCTACGATACAGGGGGACTATGGCTACACCTTC. Protein: CASSPTIQGDYGYTF.

The chain combines TRBV2 with TRBJ2-5; TRBD2 matches at 7 bases. CDR1 SNHLY and CDR2 FYNNEI come from the germline V gene. This CDR3 has 13 residues. V was clipped by 7 bases and J by 5 bases; unmatched bases: 7. CDR3 nucleotides: TGTGCCAGCACCCGGGGGAGGGCGGAGACCCAGTACTTC. It yields the protein CASTRGRAETQYF.

The sample holds a few counts of this clone. The CDR3 nucleotides read TGCGCCAGCAGTCAATCGTTAGTTTTTGGGCGGGAGGGGATTGAGACCCAGTACTTC. It yields the protein CASSQSLVFGREGIETQYF. J is TRBJ2-5 and V is TRBV23-1, with 9 bases lining up with TRBD2. TRBV23-1 is noted as an ORF with a role that remains uncertain. The CDR3 runs to 19 residues. The V segment lost 0 bases and the J segment 5 bases; nucleotides outside the gene matches: 16.

The chain is built from TRBV11-2 and TRBJ2-5; TRBD2 matches 12 bases. The junction had 13 bases not matched to a gene; V was cut back by 3 bases and J by 2 bases. The CDR3 has 19 amino acids. The germline CDR1 and CDR2 sequences are SGHAT and FQNNGV. CDR3 sequence (DNA): TGTGCCAGCAGCTTGACTAGGATCGGGCTAGCGGGAGGGCAAGAGACCCAGTACTTC. Translation gives CASSLTRIGLAGGQETQYF.

Here the CDR3 DNA reads TGCAGCGTTGGGAACACAGGGAGCTACAATGAGCAGTTCTTC. The encoded protein is CSVGNTGSYNEQFF. The gene calls are TRBV29-1 and TRBJ2-1, with D possibly being TRBD1 (6 bases). Per germline, CDR1 SQVTM and CDR2 ANQGSEA. V gave up 4 bases and J gave up 3 bases, with 13 bases separating them. This CDR3 comprises 14 residues.

This clone was detected a few times. V and J are TRBV29-1 and TRBJ2-5, with TRBD1 matching 7 bases. V trimming: 0 bases; J trimming: 11 bases; junction bases outside the gene matches: 12. The length of the CDR3 is 14 residues. Germline CDR1 reads SQVTM; CDR2 reads ANQGSEA. The chain's CDR3 is CSVEENEGAGEQYF. The CDR3 region has the DNA TGCAGCGTTGAAGAAAATGAGGGGGCGGGTGAGCAGTACTTC.

This clone has only one observation. CDR3 loop: CASSGRLAGGTDTQYF. The CDR3 region has the DNA TGTGCCAGCAGTGGTCGACTAGCGGGAGGTACAGATACGCAGTATTTT. The chain has TRBV6-1 and TRBJ2-3, with 13 bases matching TRBD2. The CDR3 spans 16 residues. The germline CDR1 and CDR2 sequences are MNHNS and SASEGT. V shed 4 bases and J 3 bases; nucleotides not matched to a gene: 4.

This clone has a handful of counts. The rearrangement uses TRBV11-1 and TRBJ2-6, with D perhaps matching TRBD1 (6 bases). The CDR3 length is 16 residues. V was trimmed by 6 bases and J by 1 base, leaving 13 bases between them. Per the germline V gene, CDR1 is SGHAT and CDR2 is FQDESV (reference sequence). The CDR3: CASRQRQGSGANVLTF. The CDR3 nucleotides read TGTGCCAGCAGACAGAGGCAGGGGTCTGGGGCCAACGTCCTGACTTTC. The whole variable domain, remainder taken from reference TRBV11-1 and TRBJ2-6, is EAEVAQSPRYKITEKSQAVAFWCDPISGHATLYWYRQILGQGPELLVQFQDESVVDDSQLPKDRFSAERLKGVDSTLKIQPAELGDSAMYLCASRQRQGSGANVLTFGAGSRLTVL.

This clone was detected ten times or more. This chain links TRBV7-3 with TRBJ1-1; D gene unclear. This CDR3 has 14 residues. V lost 5 bases to trimming and J lost 1 base, with 11 bases between them. Germline V gene data show CDR1 as SGHTA and CDR2 as FQGTGA. The CDR3, as DNA: TGTGCCAGCAGCCGCGACGGGCGGAACACTGAAGCTTTCTTT. Its protein is CASSRDGRNTEAFF. Together with reference TRBV7-3 and TRBJ1-1, the CDR3 gives the full variable domain: GAGVSQTPSNKVTEKGKYVELRCDPISGHTALYWYRQSLGQGPEFLIYFQGTGAADDSGLPNDRFFAVRPEGSVSTLKIQRTERGDSAVYLCASSRDGRNTEAFFGQGTRLTVV.

The chain links TRBV5-4 to TRBJ2-1, with a tentative D call TRBD1 (5 bases). The V and J ends lost 0 bases and 3 bases respectively, with 16 bases between them. There are 17 residues in the CDR3. Germline lookup yields CDR1 SGHNT and CDR2 YYREEE (reference sequence). CDR3 loop: CASSLASWGSIYNEQFF. Written as DNA, the CDR3 is TGTGCCAGCAGCTTGGCTTCGTGGGGCTCCATCTACAATGAGCAGTTCTTC.

This chain links TRBV29-1 with TRBJ2-1, with D perhaps TRBD1 (7 bases). Germline values: CDR1 SQVTM, CDR2 ANQGSEA. V lost 5 bases, J lost 3 bases, and 14 bases lay in between. The CDR3 runs to 14 residues. DNA of the CDR3: TGCAGCGTTAACGGTCAGGGGGGCTACAATGAGCAGTTCTTC. Amino acid sequence: CSVNGQGGYNEQFF.

CDR3 sequence: CASSVAAVVNYGYTF. The CDR3 coding sequence is TGTGCCAGCAGCGTAGCGGCCGTGGTAAACTATGGCTACACCTTC. V gene TRBV9 combines with J gene TRBJ1-2; D uncertain. Trimming cost V 0 bases and J 2 bases, with 11 bases left between them. The CDR3 sequence is 15 residues long. CDR1 is SGDLS, CDR2 YYNGEE, per germline.

Of note for this clone: At one end the junction does not follow the germline gene, possibly because of a read error. The chain uses TRBV6-6 and TRBJ1-2; 8 bases fit TRBD1. Looked up from germline, CDR1 is MNHNY and CDR2 is SVGAGI (reference sequence). This CDR3 region has 14 residues. CDR3 coding DNA: TGTGCCATCAGTGATCGTGGACAGGGTATTAGCTACACCTTC. Its protein product is CAISDRGQGISYTF.

This rearrangement joins TRBV4-2 to TRBJ2-2; D is possibly TRBD1 (6 bases). The germline V gene encodes CDR1 LGHNA and CDR2 YNFKEQ. V lost 5 bases, J lost 4 bases, and 14 bases lay in between. The CDR3 loop spans 15 amino acids. This chain's CDR3 is CASSELQGTTGELFF. CDR3 nucleotide sequence: TGTGCCAGCAGCGAACTCCAGGGGACCACCGGGGAGCTGTTTTTT.

This clone was counted only a few times. The chain uses TRBV7-9 and TRBJ1-1; tentatively, D is TRBD1 (5 bases). V lost 5 bases, J lost 3 bases, and 16 bases lay in between. The CDR3 has 15 residues. Per the germline V gene, CDR1 is SEHNR and CDR2 is FQNEAQ (reference sequence). CDR3 residues: CASSPLGGFDTEAFF. The DNA of the CDR3 is TGTGCCAGCAGCCCCCTCGGGGGGTTTGACACTGAAGCTTTCTTT.

This clone showed up just a few times. The V gene is TRBV2, the J gene TRBJ2-7, with D perhaps matching TRBD1 (6 bases). Germline-derived CDR1 and CDR2 are SNHLY and FYNNEI. The CDR3 sequence is 13 residues long. V was pared by 7 bases and J by 6 bases, with 16 bases between. The CDR3 nucleotides read TGTGCCAGCACCCAGGGGATGGGGTTCGAGCAGTACTTC. Its protein is CASTQGMGFEQYF.

This clone was seen a handful of times. Within the sample, other DNA sequences also encode this same CDR3. The chain couples TRBV5-6 to TRBJ1-2; D possibly corresponds to TRBD1 (6 bases). Germline CDR1 SGHDT, CDR2 YYEEEE. The length of the CDR3 is 12 residues. The ends were cut back, 4 bases at V and 8 bases at J, with 12 bases in the middle. The CDR3 here is CASSATGLGYTF. As DNA, the CDR3 is TGTGCCAGCAGCGCCACAGGGTTGGGCTACACCTTC.